This entry is about one TCR beta chain. Antigen: not known. This entry belongs to a study of cytomegalovirus exposure and HLA in healthy donors. CDR3 length: 13 residues. CDR1 is WSHSY, CDR2 SAAADI, per germline. V dropped 6 bases and J dropped 3 bases, with 12 bases sitting between them. The PCR employed 60 Vbeta primers together with 13 Jbeta primers. Original data processing: The authors later counted roughly 79 million unique TCR beta chains, approximately 12 million of them shared. This table comes from immunoSEQ multiplex PCR, and its TCRdb copy is limited to in-frame clones, with some not included. The DNA gave D and trimming, while V, J and clone size come from that table. The sample comprises 100,000 to 120,000 clones, over 60% of which are singletons, and roughly 8.3% rests with the top ten. Study-wide points: TCR beta V- and J-gene trimming was later associated with a missense DCLRE1C variant. Most of the TCR beta V segments (in an earlier analysis) were productive either about 87% or about 30% of the time. Presence/absence analysis assumed near-uniform sequencing depth across donors.

The sequence came from a man younger than 30 in good health and CMV-seropositive. The V gene is TRBV10-2, the J gene TRBJ2-7, with a tentative D call TRBD1 (5 bases). The specimen sequenced was PBMCs. The CDR3 spells CASSLQGGYEQYF. In nucleotides, the CDR3 is TGCGCCAGCAGCCTTCAGGGCGGCTACGAGCAGTACTTC.